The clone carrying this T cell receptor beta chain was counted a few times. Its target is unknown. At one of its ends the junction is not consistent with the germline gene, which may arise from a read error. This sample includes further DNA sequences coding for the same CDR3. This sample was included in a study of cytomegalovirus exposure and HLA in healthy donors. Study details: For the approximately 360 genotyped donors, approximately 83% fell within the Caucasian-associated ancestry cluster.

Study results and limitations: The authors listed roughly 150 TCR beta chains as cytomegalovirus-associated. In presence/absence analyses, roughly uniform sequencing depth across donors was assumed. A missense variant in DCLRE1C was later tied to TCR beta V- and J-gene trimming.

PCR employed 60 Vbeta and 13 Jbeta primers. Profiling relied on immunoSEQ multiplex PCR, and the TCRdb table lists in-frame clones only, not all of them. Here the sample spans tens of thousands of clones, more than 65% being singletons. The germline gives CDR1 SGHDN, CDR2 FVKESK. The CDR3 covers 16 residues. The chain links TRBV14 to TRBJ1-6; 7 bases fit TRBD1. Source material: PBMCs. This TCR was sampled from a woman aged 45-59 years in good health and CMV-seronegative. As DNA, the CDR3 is TGCGCCAGCAGCCAAGATTCGAACAGGGGTAATTCACCCCTCCACTTT. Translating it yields CASSQDSNRGNSPLHF.